Below are 8 T cell receptor beta chains sequenced from a single sample in a study of blood T cell repertoires in COVID-19. Method: immunoSEQ multiplex PCR; TCRdb's copy keeps in-frame clones and lacks some. The sample has 410,000 or so clones, 70% to 90% seen once. What was sequenced was peripheral blood. The receptors come from a woman aged 25 to 39 with active or convalescent COVID-19.

The chain uses TRBV7-8 and TRBJ2-1; D unresolved. Germline V gene sequence: CDR1 SGHVS, CDR2 FQNEAQ. This CDR3 region has 14 residues. Trimming cost V 4 bases and J 3 bases, with 10 bases left between them. The CDR3 loop is CASSSTVVYNEQFF. CDR3 coding DNA: TGTGCCAGCAGCTCAACAGTGGTCTACAATGAGCAGTTCTTC.

The gene calls are TRBV7-2 and TRBJ1-2; no firm D call. This CDR3 has 13 amino acids. The V and J ends lost 5 bases and 4 bases respectively, with 11 bases between them. The germline V gene encodes CDR1 SGHTA and CDR2 FQGNSA. CDR3 in amino acids: CASSPKGGYGYTF. Written as DNA, the CDR3 is TGTGCCAGCAGCCCAAAAGGAGGCTATGGCTACACCTTC. The entire variable domain, with the rest obtained from reference TRBV7-2 and TRBJ1-2, is as follows: GAGVSQSPSNKVTEKGKDVELRCDPISGHTALYWYRQSLGQGLEFLIYFQGNSAPDKSGLPSDRFSAERTGGSVSTLTIQRTQQEDSAVYLCASSPKGGYGYTFGSGTRLTVV.

The chain links TRBV7-5 to TRBJ1-6; no DNA check was done on the table's D call, TRBD1. TRBV7-5 is tagged as a pseudogene. The CDR3 extends over 15 amino acids. The CDR3 DNA reads as TGTGTCAGAAGTCTCCCGACAGGATCAGATTCACCCCTCCACTTT. Translating it yields CVRSLPTGSDSPLHF.

The chain couples TRBV27 to TRBJ2-1, with a weak D call TRBD2 (6 bases). The V gene's germline CDR1 is MNHEY and CDR2 SMNVEV (reference sequence). V lost 5 bases and J lost 6, with 20 bases in between. This CDR3 spans 16 amino acids. The CDR3 loop is CASSPSWAGFFNEQFF. The CDR3 bases are TGTGCCAGCAGTCCCTCGTGGGCGGGATTCTTCAATGAGCAGTTCTTC.

This sequence joins TRBV2 and TRBJ2-1, with D possibly matching TRBD2 (6 bases). The germline V and J ends were trimmed by 7 bases and 5 bases, with 12 bases remaining between them. Germline V gene sequence: CDR1 SNHLY, CDR2 FYNNEI. This CDR3 contains 13 residues. The CDR3 DNA sequence: TGTGCCAGCATTGACGGGAGAAACAATGAGCAGTTCTTC. It yields the protein CASIDGRNNEQFF.

The chain is built from TRBV5-1 and TRBJ2-3, with TRBD2 matching 14 bases. CDR3 length: 16 residues. CDR1 and CDR2 (germline): SGHRS, YFSETQ. J lost 4 bases, V lost 4 bases, and 5 bases had no gene match. The CDR3 region has the DNA TGCGCCAGCAGCCCGGGACTAGCGGGGGTATCAGATACGCAGTATTTT. Protein sequence: CASSPGLAGVSDTQYF.

The chain employs TRBV6-5 and TRBJ2-1; the match to TRBD2 covers 10 bases. This CDR3 has 15 amino acids. V shed 0 bases and J 9 bases; nucleotides not matched to a gene: 5. The germline gives CDR1 MNHEY, CDR2 SVGAGI. CDR3 in amino acids: CASSYSWTSGREQFF. Written as DNA, the CDR3 is TGTGCCAGCAGTTACTCTTGGACTAGCGGCCGTGAGCAGTTCTTC.

This chain joins TRBV27 and TRBJ1-1; D remains ambiguous. This CDR3 comprises 14 residues. V was pared by 5 bases and J by 2 bases, with 12 bases between. CDR1 MNHEY and CDR2 SMNVEV come from the germline V gene (reference sequence). CDR3 nucleotide sequence: TGTGCCAGCAGTGGTCTCACGCGAAACACTGAAGCTTTCTTT. Translation: CASSGLTRNTEAFF.